The rows below give T cell receptor beta chains drawn from one sample of a study of blood T cell repertoires in COVID-19. The repertoire was sequenced with immunoSEQ multiplex PCR; TCRdb's copy has only in-frame clones and lacks some. In the table there are around 190,000 clones, 80% to 90% of which are singletons. The sequencing input was peripheral blood. The origin of the receptors is a young man with acute or convalescent COVID-19. Each CDR3 is given with its conserved first and last residue. The order of the fields is V gene, clone size, D gene, J gene, CDR3 DNA, CDR3 protein. D genes are given only for firm matches. Where a row states a size, it is once, few, many or the class of an expanded clone; other rows omit it.

TRBV5-5,once,-,TRBJ1-1,TGTGCCAGCAGCCCACAAGACACTGAAGCTTTCTTT,CASSPQDTEAFF
TRBV7-8,-,-,TRBJ1-3,TGTGCCAGCAGCCCGGCCGGGGTCTCTGGAAACACCATATATTTT,CASSPAGVSGNTIYF
TRBV19,-,TRBD2,TRBJ2-1,TGTGCCAGTAGTATTCTTCCTAGCGGGGGGGCAAGTGAGCAGTTCTTC,CASSILPSGGASEQFF
TRBV28,-,TRBD2,TRBJ2-1,TGTGCCAGCAGTACGACTAGCGGGAGGGCCCTCTACAATGAGCAGTTCTTC,CASSTTSGRALYNEQFF
TRBV5-1,-,TRBD1,TRBJ1-6,TGCGCCAGCAGCTCAGACAGGGCCTATAATTCACCCCTCCACTTT,CASSSDRAYNSPLHF
TRBV15,-,-,TRBJ2-1,TGTGCCACCAGCAGAGACCCAGGGGATGAGCAGTTCTTC,CATSRDPGDEQFF
TRBV7-2,-,-,TRBJ1-1,TGTGCCAGCAGGTATACTCTGAACACTGAAGCTTTCTTT,CASRYTLNTEAFF
TRBV27,-,TRBD1,TRBJ1-2,TGTGCCAGCAAAGGCGCGGGACAGGGCGTAAAAGGCTACACCTTC,CASKGAGQGVKGYTF
TRBV5-1,-,-,TRBJ2-3,TGCGCCAGCAGCTTGACTCGCCGGGGGAGCTCAGATACGCAGTATTTT,CASSLTRRGSSDTQYF
TRBV19,-,-,TRBJ1-1,TGTGCCAGTATACCGGACAACCGTATTGAAGCTTTCTTT,CASIPDNRIEAFF
TRBV9,-,-,TRBJ2-2,TGTGCCAGCAGCGCCCGACAGGCCTCGAACACCGGGGAGCTGTTTTTT,CASSARQASNTGELFF
TRBV24-1,-,-,TRBJ1-5,TGTGCCACCGGAAACAGGGATAGCAATCAGCCCCAGCATTTT,CATGNRDSNQPQHF
TRBV6-2/TRBV6-3,-,TRBD2,TRBJ2-5,TGTGCCAGCAGCCCACGACTAGCGGGGGGGCAAGTGGAGACCCAGTACTTC,CASSPRLAGGQVETQYF
TRBV6-5,-,-,TRBJ2-1,TGTGCCAGCAGTTACTCTACAGCATACAATGAGCAGTTCTTC,CASSYSTAYNEQFF
TRBV29-1,-,TRBD1,TRBJ2-7,TGCAGCGTTGAGTTTGGGACAGGGGCTCCCTCCTACGAGCAGTACTTC,CSVEFGTGAPSYEQYF
TRBV27,-,-,TRBJ2-7,TGTGCCAGCAGTTTAAACGGGGACGAGCAGTACTTC,CASSLNGDEQYF
TRBV5-4,-,-,TRBJ1-2,TGTGCCAGCAGCTTGTCCAGGGCACGCGGCTACACCTTC,CASSLSRARGYTF
TRBV7-8,-,TRBD1,TRBJ1-1,TGTGCCAGCAGCCCATTACCTTGGACAGGGGACGCTTTCTTT,CASSPLPWTGDAFF
TRBV21-1,-,-,TRBJ2-7,TGTGCCAGCAGCAAATTTAGGACTAGCGGGCCTCCTCTTTCCTACGAGCAGTACTTC,CASSKFRTSGPPLSYEQYF
TRBV6-2/TRBV6-3,-,-,TRBJ2-7,TGTGCCAGCAGTTCGCTACTCTACGAGCAGTACTTC,CASSSLLYEQYF
TRBV5-1,-,-,TRBJ1-3,TGCGCCAGCAGCATAGGACGTGGAGGCCTCTCTGGAAACACCATATATTTT,CASSIGRGGLSGNTIYF
TRBV27,-,TRBD2,TRBJ2-6,TGTGCCAGCAGTTCGCCCCTCCGAGGGTCAGCGGGAGGGATGAGCTCTGGGGCCAACGTCCTGACTTTC,CASSSPLRGSAGGMSSGANVLTF
TRBV5-1,once,TRBD1,TRBJ1-4,TGCGCCAGCAGCTTGATGGGACAGGGCGATGAAAAACTGTTTTTT,CASSLMGQGDEKLFF
TRBV12-5,-,TRBD1,TRBJ1-2,TGTGCTAGTGGTTCGGGACAGGGGTATGGCTACACCTTC,CASGSGQGYGYTF
TRBV7-6,-,-,TRBJ2-1,TGTGCCAGCAGCTTAGTTGGGGCGGGGAATGAGCAGTTCTTC,CASSLVGAGNEQFF
TRBV11-2,-,-,TRBJ2-7,TGTGCCAGCAGCTTGGTCTTAAGTGGCCTCTCCTACGAGCAGTACTTC,CASSLVLSGLSYEQYF
TRBV30,-,-,TRBJ2-5,TGTGCCTGGAGTACCCTAGGAGAGACCCAGTACTTC,CAWSTLGETQYF
TRBV2,-,-,TRBJ1-5,TGTGCCAGCAGTTGGGAAGGGAGCCAGGGGCGTAGCAATCAGCCCCAGCATTTT,CASSWEGSQGRSNQPQHF
TRBV6-1,-,TRBD2,TRBJ2-5,TGTGCCAGCAGTGCACGGACTAGCGGGATCCAAGAGACCCAGTACTTC,CASSARTSGIQETQYF
TRBV4-2,-,TRBD2,TRBJ2-3,TGTGCCAGCAGCCAGTCCTTAGCGGGGGAAAATACGCAGTATTTT,CASSQSLAGENTQYF